The 24 T cell receptor beta chains below come from one sample, sequenced in a study of T cells after yellow fever vaccination. One entry per CDR3 protein, called by TCRdb with MiXCR from the 5' RACE reads. The sample has just under 600,000 distinct CDR3 sequences; roughly 12% are singletons. Sample: PBMCs, taken on the day of the yellow fever booster vaccination. The receptors were gathered from a man in his thirties or forties who received the YFV17D yellow fever vaccine.

This clonotype was observed at least ten times. This sequence joins TRBV20-1 and TRBJ2-1, with 12 bases aligning to TRBD2. The CDR3 spans 15 residues. Per germline, CDR1 DFQATT and CDR2 SNEGSKA (reference sequence). The J segment lost 2 bases and the V segment lost 5 bases, leaving 4 bases of the junction unmatched. This chain's CDR3 is CSAPRTSGTYNEQFF. As DNA, the CDR3 is TGCAGTGCTCCTCGGACTAGCGGGACCTACAATGAGCAGTTCTTC.

This clonotype showed up just a few times. CDR3 amino acids: CASSPQTGVTQYF. In DNA, the CDR3 is TGTGCCAGCTCACCGCAGACAGGGGTTACGCAGTATTTT. The chain recombines TRBV18 with TRBJ2-3; TRBD1 matches 8 bases. Germline-derived CDR1 and CDR2 are KGHSH and LQKENI. V gave up 3 bases and J gave up 8 bases; unmatched junction bases: 4. The CDR3 extends over 13 amino acids.

The rearrangement links TRBV7-9 to TRBJ1-1, with 9 bases aligning to TRBD1. CDR1 is SEHNR, CDR2 FQNEAQ, per germline (reference sequence). With V trimmed by 1 base and J by 5 bases, 5 bases remained unmatched. The CDR3 is 15 amino acids. The CDR3 loop reads CASSLGDRARTEAFF. The CDR3 DNA sequence: TGTGCCAGCAGCTTAGGGGACAGGGCGAGGACTGAAGCTTTCTTT.

This clonotype was picked up a small number of times. The rearrangement links TRBV30 to TRBJ2-7, with D hard to call. The CDR3 contains 12 residues. Trimming cost V 5 bases and J 1 base, with 9 bases left between them. CDR1 is GTSNPN, CDR2 SVGIG, per germline (reference sequence). As DNA, the CDR3 is TGTGCCTGGGGGTCCAGATCCTACGAGCAGTACTTC. Translated: CAWGSRSYEQYF. The complete variable domain, with remaining parts taken from reference TRBV30 and TRBJ2-7, reads SQTIHQWPATLVQPVGSPLSLECTVEGTSNPNLYWYRQAAGRGLQLLFYSVGIGQISSEVPQNLSASRPQDRQFILSSKKLLLSDSGFYLCAWGSRSYEQYFGPGTRLTVT.

This clonotype showed up just a few times. This chain connects TRBV5-4 to TRBJ1-1; D is unresolved. V lost 6 bases and J 0 bases, leaving 6 bases between the germline ends. The V gene's germline CDR1 is SGHNT and CDR2 YYREEE (reference sequence). The CDR3 length is 12 residues. This CDR3 is CASTSMNTEAFF. The CDR3 DNA follows: TGTGCCAGCACTTCAATGAACACTGAAGCTTTCTTT.

The rearrangement links TRBV28 to TRBJ1-4, with 8 bases fitting TRBD1. J gave up 4 bases and V 10 bases, and 8 bases lay outside the gene matches. Germline loops: CDR1 MDHEN, CDR2 SYDVKM. CDR3 length: 14 residues. The CDR3 region is CATHPTGVNEKLFF. CDR3 nucleotide sequence: TGTGCCACACACCCGACAGGGGTTAATGAAAAACTGTTTTTT.

The rearrangement joins TRBV30 to TRBJ2-4; 11 nucleotides agree with TRBD2. The CDR3 is 17 amino acids. Germline V gene data show CDR1 as GTSNPN and CDR2 as SVGIG (reference sequence). With 4 bases clipped from V and 0 bases from J, the junction kept 8 bases outside the gene matches. Here the CDR3 reads CAWNSGRARRAKNIQYF. The DNA for the CDR3 is TGTGCCTGGAATAGCGGGAGGGCCCGTCGAGCCAAAAACATTCAGTACTTC.

The chain has TRBV16 and TRBJ2-1; 7 bases align to TRBD1. Germline V gene data show CDR1 as KGHSY and CDR2 as FQNENV. The CDR3 totals 12 residues. V shed 8 bases and J 9 bases; nucleotides not matched to a gene: 7. The CDR3 DNA reads TGTGCCAGCGTACAGGGGCAAGGTGAGCAGTTCTTC. Translation: CASVQGQGEQFF.

This clonotype has only a few counts. This sequence joins TRBV9 and TRBJ2-5; 7 positions agree with TRBD1. CDR3 size: 14 residues. J lost 2 bases, V lost 3 bases, and 4 bases had no gene match. CDR1 and CDR2 from the germline V gene are SGDLS and YYNGEE. CDR3 sequence reads: CASSEGAPQETQYF. CDR3 coding DNA: TGTGCCAGCAGCGAGGGGGCACCTCAAGAGACCCAGTACTTC.

The chain is built from TRBV5-1 and TRBJ2-5; 7 nucleotides line up with TRBD2. Germline V lookup: CDR1 SGHRS, CDR2 YFSETQ. Germline trimming cut 6 bases from V and 4 bases from J; bases unmatched to any gene: 6. The CDR3 extends over 13 amino acids. The CDR3 region has the DNA TGCGCCAGCAACCTCCCGGGGGGAGAGACCCAGTACTTC. Its protein product is CASNLPGGETQYF.

The genes are TRBV27 and TRBJ1-1; 7 bases match TRBD1. V lost 6 bases to trimming and J lost 0 bases; unmatched junction nucleotides: 1. Germline CDR1 and CDR2: MNHEY and SMNVEV (reference sequence). The CDR3 loop spans 13 amino acids. The CDR3 bases are TGTGCCAGCAGGCAGGGGGTGAACACTGAAGCTTTCTTT. This gives the protein CASRQGVNTEAFF.

The chain joins TRBV7-3 to TRBJ2-2, with 7 nucleotides matching TRBD1. The CDR3 runs 15 residues. CDR1 and CDR2 from the germline V gene are SGHTA and FQGTGA. V was clipped by 0 bases and J by 5 bases; unmatched bases: 3. This CDR3 reads CASSLTLGQTGELFF. In DNA form, the CDR3 reads TGTGCCAGCAGCTTAACGTTGGGACAGACCGGGGAGCTGTTTTTT.

This clonotype was counted at least ten times. This chain links TRBV14 with TRBJ2-2; 11 bases are shared with TRBD2. This CDR3 contains 19 residues. After removal of 3 bases from V and 0 bases from J, the junction contained 9 bases not matched to a gene. Germline V gives CDR1 SGHDN, CDR2 FVKESK. CDR3 residues: CASSHRLAGQNPNTGELFF. CDR3 nucleotides: TGTGCCAGCAGCCATAGACTAGCGGGACAAAACCCGAACACCGGGGAGCTGTTTTTT.

The chain carries TRBV23-1 and TRBJ2-7; D is perhaps TRBD1 (5 bases). TRBV23-1 is sorted into the ORF group, with uncertain function. This CDR3 is built from 15 residues. Trimming shortened V by 4 bases and J by 0 bases, and 13 bases separated the two germline ends. The CDR3 loop reads CASSLPGSDSYEQYF. The CDR3 DNA is TGCGCCAGCAGTCTCCCAGGGTCCGACTCCTACGAGCAGTACTTC.

The chain is built from TRBV6-1 and TRBJ1-2; D is possibly TRBD1 (5 bases). In germline, CDR1 is MNHNS, CDR2 SASEGT. Trimming shortened V by 5 bases and J by 5 bases, and 15 bases separated the two germline ends. The CDR3 extends over 14 amino acids. The CDR3 here is CASSQTQGPYGYTF. In nucleotides, the CDR3 is TGTGCCAGCAGTCAAACGCAGGGTCCTTATGGCTACACCTTC.

This clonotype has just a few counts. The genes are TRBV7-8 and TRBJ2-1; the D call may be TRBD1 or TRBD2 (5 bases each). Germline V gene sequence: CDR1 SGHVS, CDR2 FQNEAQ. The CDR3 sequence is 17 residues long. V lost 0 bases, J lost 1 base, and 13 bases lay in between. The CDR3 DNA follows: TGTGCCAGCAGCTTAGCGGGACGGCTGCTTTCCTACAATGAGCAGTTCTTC. Translated, it gives CASSLAGRLLSYNEQFF.

This chain uses TRBV18 with TRBJ2-3; 7 positions agree with TRBD1. Germline values: CDR1 KGHSH, CDR2 LQKENI. The CDR3 spans 17 residues. Trimming removed 3 bases from V and 7 bases from J; junction bases left unmatched: 16. The DNA for the CDR3 is TGTGCCAGCTCACCTAACGGCGTATTACAGGGGCCCCATACGCAGTATTTT. This codes for CASSPNGVLQGPHTQYF. The whole variable domain, filled in from reference TRBV18 and TRBJ2-3, reads NAGVMQNPRHLVRRRGQEARLRCSPMKGHSHVYWYRQLPEEGLKFMVYLQKENIIDESGMPKERFSAEFPKEGPSILRIQQVVRGDSAAYFCASSPNGVLQGPHTQYFGPGTRLTVL.

This chain joins TRBV10-3 and TRBJ2-2; possible D gene TRBD2, 6 bases. The CDR3 extends over 15 amino acids. CDR1 is ENHRY and CDR2 is SYGVKD in the germline V gene. The V end was cut by 5 bases, the J end by 1 base, with 11 bases between. The CDR3 DNA reads as TGTGCCATCAGTTTCCCTAGCGAGAACACCGGGGAGCTGTTTTTT. As protein: CAISFPSENTGELFF.

The chain is built from TRBV6-5 and TRBJ2-1, with 9 bases identical to TRBD2. Per germline, CDR1 MNHEY and CDR2 SVGAGI. The junction had 9 bases not matched to a gene; V was cut back by 2 bases and J by 7 bases. This CDR3 has 16 residues. CDR3 loop: CASSYEGGRVSNEQFF. The CDR3 DNA sequence: TGTGCCAGCAGTTACGAGGGCGGGAGGGTCTCAAATGAGCAGTTCTTC.

The rearrangement joins TRBV9 to TRBJ2-1; D is ambiguous. This CDR3 comprises 12 residues. V lost 0 bases, J lost 9 bases, and 7 bases lay in between. CDR1 and CDR2 from the germline V gene are SGDLS and YYNGEE. For the CDR3, the DNA is TGTGCCAGCAGCGTAGGCCGTACTGAGCAGTTCTTC. Translation gives CASSVGRTEQFF.

This chain uses TRBV6-5 with TRBJ2-7; TRBD2 matches at 7 bases. The junction had 8 bases not matched to a gene; V was cut back by 2 bases and J by 1 base. In germline, CDR1 is MNHEY, CDR2 SVGAGI. The CDR3 has 16 residues. CDR3 loop: CASSYVLAVTSYEQYF. CDR3 DNA sequence: TGTGCCAGCAGTTACGTGCTAGCGGTGACTTCCTACGAGCAGTACTTC.

There are many counts of this clonotype. The V gene is TRBV20-1, the J gene TRBJ1-4; D not certain. V lost 3 bases to trimming and J lost 16 bases, with 15 bases between them. Germline CDR1 DFQATT, CDR2 SNEGSKA (reference sequence). The CDR3 loop spans 11 amino acids. This CDR3 is CSARTGSRRFF. For the CDR3, the DNA is TGCAGTGCTAGGACCGGGTCCAGACGGTTTTTT.

This clonotype was detected only a few times. Here the CDR3 reads CASSWMGGKETQYF. The CDR3 DNA reads as TGCGCCAGCAGCTGGATGGGGGGAAAAGAGACCCAGTACTTC. The chain carries TRBV5-1 and TRBJ2-5, with D possibly matching TRBD2 (6 bases). The CDR3 runs 14 residues. Germline V gene data show CDR1 as SGHRS and CDR2 as YFSETQ. The V end lost 3 bases, the J end lost 3 bases, and 12 bases lay between the germline ends.

The chain has TRBV20-1 and TRBJ2-1; D call uncertain. This CDR3 has 15 amino acids. Trimming took 1 base from V and 3 from J, leaving 13 bases between them. The germline gives CDR1 DFQATT, CDR2 SNEGSKA (reference sequence). This CDR3 is CSARGPGLYYNEQFF. DNA of the CDR3: TGCAGTGCTAGAGGACCCGGGCTCTACTACAATGAGCAGTTCTTC.